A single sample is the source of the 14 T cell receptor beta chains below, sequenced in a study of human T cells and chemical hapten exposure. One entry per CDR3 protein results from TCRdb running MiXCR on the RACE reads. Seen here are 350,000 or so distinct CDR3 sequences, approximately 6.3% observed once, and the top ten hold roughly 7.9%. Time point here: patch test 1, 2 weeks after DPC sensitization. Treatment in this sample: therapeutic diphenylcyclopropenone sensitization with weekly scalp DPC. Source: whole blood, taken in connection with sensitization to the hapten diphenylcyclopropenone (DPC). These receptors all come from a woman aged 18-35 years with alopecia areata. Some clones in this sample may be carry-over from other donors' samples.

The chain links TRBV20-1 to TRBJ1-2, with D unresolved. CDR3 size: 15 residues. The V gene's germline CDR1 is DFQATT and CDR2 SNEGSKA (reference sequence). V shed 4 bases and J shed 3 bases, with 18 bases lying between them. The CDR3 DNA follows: TGCAGTGCTAACGAGGGTTCGATAATAGACTATGGCTACACCTTC. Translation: CSANEGSIIDYGYTF.

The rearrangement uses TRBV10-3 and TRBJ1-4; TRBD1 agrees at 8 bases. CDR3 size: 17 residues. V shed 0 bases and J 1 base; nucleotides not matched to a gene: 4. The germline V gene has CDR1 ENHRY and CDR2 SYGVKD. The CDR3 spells CAISESTGVGTNEKLFF. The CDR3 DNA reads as TGTGCCATCAGTGAGTCGACAGGGGTTGGAACTAATGAAAAACTGTTTTTT.

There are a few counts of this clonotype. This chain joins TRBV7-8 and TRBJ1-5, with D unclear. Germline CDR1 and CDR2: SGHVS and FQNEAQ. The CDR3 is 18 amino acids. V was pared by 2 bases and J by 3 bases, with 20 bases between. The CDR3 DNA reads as TGTGCCAGCAGCTTAAATCAACCGGGCCGCGAACTCAATCAGCCCCAGCATTTT. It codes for CASSLNQPGRELNQPQHF. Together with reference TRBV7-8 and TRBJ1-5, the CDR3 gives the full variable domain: GAGVSQSPRYKVAKRGQDVALRCDPISGHVSLFWYQQALGQGPEFLTYFQNEAQLDKSGLPSDRFFAERPEGSVSTLKIQRTQQEDSAVYLCASSLNQPGRELNQPQHFGDGTRLSIL.

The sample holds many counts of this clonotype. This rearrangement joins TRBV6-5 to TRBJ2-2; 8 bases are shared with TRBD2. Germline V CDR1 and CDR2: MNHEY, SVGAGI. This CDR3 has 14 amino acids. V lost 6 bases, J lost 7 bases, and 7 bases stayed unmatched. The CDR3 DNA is TGTGCCAGCAGCACGAGCGGGGGTGGCGGGGAGCTGTTTTTT. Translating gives CASSTSGGGGELFF.

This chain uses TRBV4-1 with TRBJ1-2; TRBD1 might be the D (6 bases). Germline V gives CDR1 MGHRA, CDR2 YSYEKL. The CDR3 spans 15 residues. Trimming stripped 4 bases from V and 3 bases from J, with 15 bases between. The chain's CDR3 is CASSPSRGADYGYTF. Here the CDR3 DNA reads TGCGCCAGCAGCCCCTCCCGGGGGGCTGACTATGGCTACACCTTC.

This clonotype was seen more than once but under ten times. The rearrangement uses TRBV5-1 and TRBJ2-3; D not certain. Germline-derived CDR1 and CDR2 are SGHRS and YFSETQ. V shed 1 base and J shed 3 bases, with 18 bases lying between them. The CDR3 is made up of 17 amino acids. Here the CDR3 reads CASSLYQSASTTDTQYF. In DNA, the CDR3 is TGCGCCAGCAGCTTGTACCAGTCGGCTTCTACGACAGATACGCAGTATTTT.

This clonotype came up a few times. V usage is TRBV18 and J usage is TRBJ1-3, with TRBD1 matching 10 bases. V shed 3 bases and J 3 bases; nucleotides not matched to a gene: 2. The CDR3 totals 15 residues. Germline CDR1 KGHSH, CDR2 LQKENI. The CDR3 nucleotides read TGTGCCAGCTCACCGTGGGACAGGGGTGGAAACACCATATATTTT. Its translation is CASSPWDRGGNTIYF.

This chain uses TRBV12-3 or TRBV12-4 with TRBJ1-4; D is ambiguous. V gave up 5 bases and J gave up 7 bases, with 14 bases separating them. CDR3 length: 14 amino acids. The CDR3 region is CASSPRVKSEKLFF. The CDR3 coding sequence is TGTGCCAGCAGTCCAAGGGTAAAAAGTGAAAAACTGTTTTTT.

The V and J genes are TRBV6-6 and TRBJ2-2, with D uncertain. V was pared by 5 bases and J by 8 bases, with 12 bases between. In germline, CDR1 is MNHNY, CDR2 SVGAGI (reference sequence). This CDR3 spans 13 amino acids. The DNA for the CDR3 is TGTGCCAGCAGTGCGCCGACATTAGGGGAGCTGTTTTTT. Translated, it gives CASSAPTLGELFF.

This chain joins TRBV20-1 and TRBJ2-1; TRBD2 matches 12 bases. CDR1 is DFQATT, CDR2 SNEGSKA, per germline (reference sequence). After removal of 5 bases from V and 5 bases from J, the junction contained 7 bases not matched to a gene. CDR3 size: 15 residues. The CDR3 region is CSALPSGGVHNEQFF. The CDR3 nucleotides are TGCAGTGCTCTCCCTAGCGGGGGGGTGCACAATGAGCAGTTCTTC.

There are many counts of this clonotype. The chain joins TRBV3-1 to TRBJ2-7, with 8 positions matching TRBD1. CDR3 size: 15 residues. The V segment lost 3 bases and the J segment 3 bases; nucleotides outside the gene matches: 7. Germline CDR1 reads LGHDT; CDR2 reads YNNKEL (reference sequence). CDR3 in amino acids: CASSHVGQGDYEQYF. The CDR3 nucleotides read TGTGCCAGCAGCCATGTTGGACAGGGTGACTACGAGCAGTACTTC.

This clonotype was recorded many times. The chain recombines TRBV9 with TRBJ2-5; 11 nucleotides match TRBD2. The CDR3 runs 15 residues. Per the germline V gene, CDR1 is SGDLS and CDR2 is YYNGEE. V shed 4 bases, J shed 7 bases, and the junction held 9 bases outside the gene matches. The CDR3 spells CASSPPTSGAGTQYF. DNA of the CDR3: TGTGCCAGCAGCCCCCCGACTAGCGGGGCGGGGACCCAGTACTTC.

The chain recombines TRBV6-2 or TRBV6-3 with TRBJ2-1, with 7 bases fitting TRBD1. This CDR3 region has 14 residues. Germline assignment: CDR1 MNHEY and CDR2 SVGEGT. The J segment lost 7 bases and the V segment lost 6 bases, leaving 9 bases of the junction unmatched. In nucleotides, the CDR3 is TGTGCCAGCAGACAACAGGGGTTAAGGAATGAGCAGTTCTTC. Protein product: CASRQQGLRNEQFF.

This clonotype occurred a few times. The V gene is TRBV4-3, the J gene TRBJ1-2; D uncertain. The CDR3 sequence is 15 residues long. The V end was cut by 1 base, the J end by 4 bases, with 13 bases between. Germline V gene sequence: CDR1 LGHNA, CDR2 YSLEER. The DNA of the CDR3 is TGCGCCAGCAGCCAAGCAAGTACAGACGGCTATGGCTACACCTTC. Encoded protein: CASSQASTDGYGYTF.